Each of the 22 T cell receptor beta chains below was sequenced from the same sample in a study of shared clonotypes between healthy human individuals (dated by TCRdb to the early 2020s). Libraries came from the immunoSEQ multiplex PCR assay. In its TCRdb copy, this immuneACCESS table keeps in-frame sequences only and misses some clones. Where compared with another copy, unresolved V genes explain less than half of these, and the others have no known cause. The sample records roughly 2.2 million clones, 92% of which are singletons. The ten top clones hold 0.3% to 0.45% of the sample. Sequencing was done on a sample of naive CD4+ T cells from PBMCs. Read against the paper, the sample's cell subset or site label means: CD45RA+ positively selected. These receptors were taken from a man younger than 30 in good health. Some clones in this sample may be carry-over from other donors' samples.

In its sample, this clone was seen a few times. The chain couples TRBV6-6 to TRBJ1-4; D is unclear. Trimming took off 4 bases at V and 8 bases at J, with 14 bases between the two ends. Germline assignment: CDR1 MNHNY and CDR2 SVGAGI (reference sequence). The CDR3 runs 14 residues. The CDR3 sequence is CASSSLAIGEKLFF. The CDR3 coding sequence is TGTGCCAGCAGTTCCCTCGCTATCGGGGAAAAACTGTTTTTT.

V and J are TRBV10-3 and TRBJ2-1, with 9 bases matching TRBD1. This CDR3 spans 12 amino acids. Germline V lookup: CDR1 ENHRY, CDR2 SYGVKD. The junction had 13 bases not matched to a gene; V was cut back by 9 bases and J by 16 bases. The CDR3 spells CAIASGTGLFFF. DNA for the CDR3: TGTGCCATTGCATCCGGGACAGGGCTTTTCTTCTTC.

J is TRBJ1-1 and V is TRBV19, with 9 bases aligning to TRBD1. This CDR3 comprises 16 residues. Trimming removed 8 bases from V and 2 bases from J; junction bases left unmatched: 12. The germline V gene has CDR1 LNHDA and CDR2 SQIVND (reference sequence). The CDR3, as DNA: TGTGCCAGTTGGGTAGGACAGGGGCTTCGAAACACTGAAGCTTTCTTT. Translation gives CASWVGQGLRNTEAFF.

This clone was recorded once. This chain links TRBV5-4 with TRBJ2-1, with D possibly TRBD2 on 5 matching bases. The CDR3 has 15 residues. Germline CDR1 is SGHNT and CDR2 is YYREEE (reference sequence). V gave up 3 bases and J gave up 1 base, with 11 bases separating them. The CDR3, as DNA: TGTGCCAGCAGCTCTCTACGGGGTTCCTACAATGAGCAGTTCTTC. Its translation is CASSSLRGSYNEQFF.

The V and J genes are TRBV11-2 and TRBJ2-3; possible D gene TRBD1, 6 bases. This CDR3 spans 15 amino acids. Germline V gives CDR1 SGHAT, CDR2 FQNNGV. The V end was cut by 1 base, the J end by 5 bases, with 13 bases between. The CDR3 loop is CASSLVRQGLDTQYF. The CDR3 DNA reads as TGTGCCAGCAGCTTAGTACGGCAGGGGTTAGATACGCAGTATTTT.

The chain employs TRBV18 and TRBJ2-2; 7 bases fit TRBD2. The CDR3 is made up of 16 amino acids. Germline V gives CDR1 KGHSH, CDR2 LQKENI. V lost 2 bases, J lost 4 bases, and 7 bases stayed unmatched. The CDR3 DNA reads TGTGCCAGCTCACCAGAGGGAGGGGCAGCCACCGGGGAGCTGTTTTTT. Translated, it gives CASSPEGGAATGELFF. Complete variable domain (other parts from reference TRBV18 and TRBJ2-2): NAGVMQNPRHLVRRRGQEARLRCSPMKGHSHVYWYRQLPEEGLKFMVYLQKENIIDESGMPKERFSAEFPKEGPSILRIQQVVRGDSAAYFCASSPEGGAATGELFFGEGSRLTVL.

This clone was counted between two and nine times. This chain connects TRBV16 to TRBJ1-2; 7 bases fit TRBD1. There are 14 residues in the CDR3. Looked up from germline, CDR1 is KGHSY and CDR2 is FQNENV. The V gene end was trimmed by 4 bases and the J gene end by 4 bases; junction bases not matched to a gene: 6. CDR3 residues: CASSPTGESYGYTF. CDR3 DNA sequence: TGTGCCAGCAGCCCTACAGGGGAAAGCTATGGCTACACCTTC.

As DNA, the CDR3 is TGTGCCAGCAGTGATGAGGGATGCAAGGGCAATCAGCCCCAGCATTTT. This encodes CASSDEGCKGNQPQHF. The chain employs TRBV25-1 and TRBJ1-5; the D is unclear. Germline-derived CDR1 and CDR2 are MGHDK and SYGVNS. This CDR3 has 16 residues. V was clipped by 3 bases and J by 2 bases, with 14 bases between them.

Worth noting for this clone: Other DNA sequences in the sample encode the same CDR3. This chain uses TRBV5-1 with TRBJ2-7; 10 bases fit TRBD2. The CDR3 has 15 residues. Unmatched junction bases numbered 3, after V lost 0 bases and J lost 3 bases. Germline V CDR1 and CDR2: SGHRS, YFSETQ. The CDR3 here is CASSLGLAGDYEQYF. CDR3 sequence (DNA): TGCGCCAGCAGCTTGGGGCTAGCGGGAGACTACGAGCAGTACTTC.

The V gene is TRBV27, the J gene TRBJ1-2; D is undetermined. This CDR3 contains 15 residues. Germline V lookup: CDR1 MNHEY, CDR2 SMNVEV (reference sequence). Trimming removed 0 bases at V and 0 bases at J, with 8 bases between. The CDR3 spells CASSLSGDTNYGYTF. CDR3 DNA sequence: TGTGCCAGCAGTTTATCGGGAGATACTAACTATGGCTACACCTTC.

This chain joins TRBV5-1 and TRBJ2-7; tentative D call: TRBD2 (6 bases). The CDR3 is 13 residues long. Trimming took 4 bases from V and 2 from J, leaving 10 bases between them. Germline loops: CDR1 SGHRS, CDR2 YFSETQ. CDR3 nucleotide sequence: TGCGCCAGCAGCCCGGGGGTCCCCTACGAGCAGTACTTC. This translates into CASSPGVPYEQYF.

V is TRBV14 and J is TRBJ2-1; no firm D call. Trimming cost V 1 base and J 0 bases, with 10 bases left between them. The germline V gene has CDR1 SGHDN and CDR2 FVKESK. CDR3 length: 16 residues. CDR3 nucleotides: TGTGCCAGCAGCCAAGTCTTCACCAGCTCCTACAATGAGCAGTTCTTC. The encoded protein is CASSQVFTSSYNEQFF. Full variable domain (remainder filled in from reference TRBV14 and TRBJ2-1): EAGVTQFPSHSVIEKGQTVTLRCDPISGHDNLYWYRRVMGKEIKFLLHFVKESKQDESGMPNNRFLAERTGGTYSTLKVQPAELEDSGVYFCASSQVFTSSYNEQFFGPGTRLTVL.

The V gene is TRBV6-5, the J gene TRBJ2-1, with D tentatively TRBD1 (5 bases). The V end lost 6 bases, the J end lost 8 bases, and 8 bases lay between the germline ends. Germline lookup yields CDR1 MNHEY and CDR2 SVGAGI. The CDR3 is made up of 11 amino acids. Written as DNA, the CDR3 is TGTGCCAGCAGATCCAGGGATGAGCAGTTCTTC. Amino acids: CASRSRDEQFF.

This chain connects TRBV7-2 to TRBJ2-7, with TRBD2 identical over 7 bases. Germline trimming cut 4 bases from V and 3 bases from J; bases unmatched to any gene: 9. CDR3 size: 15 residues. The germline gives CDR1 SGHTA, CDR2 FQGNSA. The CDR3 DNA sequence: TGTGCCAGCAGCTACGGCGGGCGGGAGTACTACGAGCAGTACTTC. It specifies CASSYGGREYYEQYF.

The chain couples TRBV7-9 to TRBJ1-3; TRBD1 might be the D (5 bases). Germline CDR1 reads SEHNR; CDR2 reads FQNEAQ (reference sequence). Trimming removed 4 bases at V and 0 bases at J, with 13 bases between. This CDR3 spans 16 amino acids. For the CDR3, the DNA is TGTGCCAGCAGCTCTAGAGGGGATCTCTCTGGAAACACCATATATTTT. It translates to CASSSRGDLSGNTIYF.

V gene TRBV7-2 combines with J gene TRBJ2-1, with TRBD1 identical over 9 bases. The junction had 4 bases not matched to a gene; V was cut back by 5 bases and J by 2 bases. The CDR3 contains 15 residues. Per the germline V gene, CDR1 is SGHTA and CDR2 is FQGNSA. CDR3 bases: TGTGCCAGCAGCCCAGGGACAGGGACCTACAATGAGCAGTTCTTC. This sequence encodes CASSPGTGTYNEQFF.

This clone has just a few counts. The sample carries other DNA sequences with the same CDR3. The V gene is TRBV30, the J gene TRBJ1-2; possibly TRBD1 for D (5 bases). CDR1 is GTSNPN, CDR2 SVGIG, per germline (reference sequence). V lost 3 bases and J 4 bases, leaving 9 bases between the germline ends. CDR3 length: 12 amino acids. In nucleotides, the CDR3 is TGTGCCTGGAGCCGTGACAGCTATGGCTACACCTTC. Its translation is CAWSRDSYGYTF.

The chain employs TRBV9 and TRBJ2-2; 8 positions agree with TRBD1. V shed 3 bases and J 9 bases; nucleotides not matched to a gene: 16. CDR3 length equals 17 residues. Germline V CDR1 and CDR2: SGDLS, YYNGEE. The CDR3 coding sequence is TGTGCCAGCAGCGCAACAACTCTCATGTCAGGGGGCCGGGAGCTGTTTTTT. Its translation is CASSATTLMSGGRELFF.

The chain uses TRBV14 and TRBJ1-2; D gene uncertain. CDR1 is SGHDN and CDR2 is FVKESK in the germline V gene. Trimming took off 4 bases at V and 3 bases at J, with 12 bases between the two ends. The CDR3 contains 14 residues. CDR3 nucleotides: TGTGCCAGCAGCCTAGCTCGGGCTGACTATGGCTACACCTTC. Translating it yields CASSLARADYGYTF.

This sequence joins TRBV28 and TRBJ2-4, with D perhaps TRBD1 (6 bases). With 4 bases removed from V and 0 bases from J, the gap between germline ends came to 10 bases. The CDR3 has 15 amino acids. Germline V gives CDR1 MDHEN, CDR2 SYDVKM. CDR3 coding DNA: TGTGCCAGCAGTTCAGGGGCACTAGCCAAAAACATTCAGTACTTC. It codes for CASSSGALAKNIQYF.

The chain combines TRBV6-1 with TRBJ1-2; D call uncertain. Germline V gene sequence: CDR1 MNHNS, CDR2 SASEGT. Trimming stripped 2 bases from V and 3 bases from J, with 7 bases between. There are 13 residues in the CDR3. The CDR3 spells CASSESSYYGYTF. For the CDR3, the DNA is TGTGCCAGCAGTGAATCCAGTTACTATGGCTACACCTTC.

The V and J genes are TRBV9 and TRBJ1-6; no definite D call. V lost 2 bases to trimming and J lost 8 bases, with 11 bases between them. Germline lookup yields CDR1 SGDLS and CDR2 YYNGEE. CDR3 length: 14 residues. DNA of the CDR3: TGTGCCAGCAGCGTCCAGGCCAAAGATTCACCCCTCCACTTT. This translates into CASSVQAKDSPLHF.